This T cell receptor beta chain was identified during a study of blood T cell repertoires in COVID-19. The germline V gene has CDR1 MGHRA and CDR2 YSYEKL. The CDR3 sequence is 17 residues long. The V and J ends lost 0 bases and 6 bases, in that order; junction bases with no gene match: 13. Profiled with immunoSEQ multiplex PCR; TCRdb holds only in-frame clones, not every one. This table has under 250,000 clones, around 84% appearing once. The specimen sequenced was peripheral blood. This receptor was identified in a woman aged 60 to 75 who had recovered from COVID-19. The chain couples TRBV4-1 to TRBJ2-7; 8 nucleotides align to TRBD2. In DNA, the CDR3 is TGCGCCAGCAGCCAAGACCGGCGGGGGGCCAACTACGGCGAGCAGTACTTC. Amino acid sequence: CASSQDRRGANYGEQYF.